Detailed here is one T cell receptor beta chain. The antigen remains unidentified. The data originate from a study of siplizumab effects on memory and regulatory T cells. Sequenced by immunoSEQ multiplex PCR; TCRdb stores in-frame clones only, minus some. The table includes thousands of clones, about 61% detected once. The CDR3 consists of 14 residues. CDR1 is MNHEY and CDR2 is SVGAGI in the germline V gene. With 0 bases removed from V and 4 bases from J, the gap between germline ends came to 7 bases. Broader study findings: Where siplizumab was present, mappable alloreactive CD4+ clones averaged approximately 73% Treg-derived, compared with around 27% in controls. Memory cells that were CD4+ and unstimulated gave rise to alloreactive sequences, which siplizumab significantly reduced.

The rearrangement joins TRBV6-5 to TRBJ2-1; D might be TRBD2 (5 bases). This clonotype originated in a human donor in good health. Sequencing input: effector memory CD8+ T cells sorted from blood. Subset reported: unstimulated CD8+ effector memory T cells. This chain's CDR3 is CASSYSGGYNEQFF. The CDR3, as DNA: TGTGCCAGCAGTTACTCTGGAGGTTACAATGAGCAGTTCTTC.